The 32 T cell receptor beta chains presented below share a single source sample, sequenced in a study of T cells after yellow fever vaccination. TCRdb processed the 5' RACE reads anew with MiXCR; each CDR3 protein has one entry. Here the sample spans roughly 160,000 distinct CDR3 sequences, around 7% being singletons. The material was CD4+ T cells sorted from PBMCs, obtained about 5 days after the first yellow fever vaccination. All receptors derive from a man in his late teens or twenties who received the YFV17D yellow fever vaccine.

This clonotype was seen only a few times. The V call is TRBV27, the J call TRBJ2-2; a weak D match, TRBD1 (5 bases). V shed 3 bases and J shed 3 bases, with 8 bases lying between them. The CDR3 spans 14 residues. Germline lookup yields CDR1 MNHEY and CDR2 SMNVEV (reference sequence). The CDR3 reads CASSLDIDTGELFF. As DNA, the CDR3 is TGTGCCAGCAGTTTGGACATAGACACCGGGGAGCTGTTTTTT.

There are a few counts of this clonotype. V usage is TRBV20-1 and J usage is TRBJ2-1; TRBD2 aligns across 11 bases. Germline V gene lookup returns CDR1 DFQATT and CDR2 SNEGSKA (reference sequence). CDR3 size: 15 residues. V trimming: 6 bases; J trimming: 6 bases; junction bases outside the gene matches: 10. The CDR3 DNA follows: TGCAGTGCCCTTGGCTTAGCGGGGGGGGGCAATGAGCAGTTCTTC. Protein sequence: CSALGLAGGGNEQFF.

This clonotype appeared many times. The J gene is TRBJ2-7, the V gene TRBV20-1; D not resolved. From germline, CDR1 is DFQATT and CDR2 SNEGSKA (reference sequence). This CDR3 comprises 12 residues. Trimming pared 3 bases from V and 3 bases from J, leaving 9 bases between. The CDR3 loop reads CSASGPNYEQYF. CDR3 bases: TGCAGTGCTAGTGGACCGAACTACGAGCAGTACTTC.

This rearrangement joins TRBV5-5 to TRBJ2-2, with D tentatively TRBD1 or TRBD2 (5 bases each). Per the germline V gene, CDR1 is SGHKS and CDR2 is YYEKEE (reference sequence). The V end was cut by 4 bases, the J end by 9 bases, with 16 bases between. The CDR3 length is 14 residues. The CDR3 region is CASSLNIRDRELFF. The CDR3 DNA is TGTGCCAGCAGCCTGAATATCAGGGACCGGGAGCTGTTTTTT.

This clonotype has only a few counts. The rearrangement links TRBV9 to TRBJ1-1; D is uncertain. Germline CDR1 and CDR2: SGDLS and YYNGEE. V lost 3 bases, J lost 1 base, and 16 bases lay in between. This CDR3 comprises 16 residues. CDR3 in amino acids: CASSAGRAARNTEAFF. CDR3 in DNA: TGTGCCAGCAGCGCAGGTAGGGCGGCCAGGAACACTGAAGCTTTCTTT. The whole variable domain, filled in from reference TRBV9 and TRBJ1-1, reads DSGVTQTPKHLITATGQRVTLRCSPRSGDLSVYWYQQSLDQGLQFLIQYYNGEERAKGNILERFSAQQFPDLHSELNLSSLELGDSALYFCASSAGRAARNTEAFFGQGTRLTVV.

This clonotype was detected ten times or more. This sequence joins TRBV11-2 and TRBJ2-2, with D unclear. The V gene's germline CDR1 is SGHAT and CDR2 FQNNGV. The CDR3 sequence is 14 residues long. V gave up 6 bases and J gave up 2 bases, with 10 bases separating them. The CDR3 loop is CASSFNRNTGELFF. Here the CDR3 DNA reads TGTGCCAGCAGTTTTAACAGAAACACCGGGGAGCTGTTTTTT.

The chain couples TRBV3-1 to TRBJ1-1, with D unclear. Germline V gives CDR1 LGHDT, CDR2 YNNKEL (reference sequence). With 0 bases removed from V and 9 bases from J, the gap between germline ends came to 11 bases. The CDR3 has 13 amino acids. The CDR3 DNA sequence: TGTGCCAGCAGCCAAGACTACGGCTCGAAAGCTTTCTTT. It encodes CASSQDYGSKAFF.

This clonotype has ten or more counts. The CDR3 region is CASSLVSGGYNEQFF. The CDR3 DNA reads TGCGCCAGCAGCTTGGTTAGCGGGGGGTACAATGAGCAGTTCTTC. The J gene is TRBJ2-1, the V gene TRBV5-1, with 10 nucleotides matching TRBD2. Germline-derived CDR1 and CDR2 are SGHRS and YFSETQ. This CDR3 spans 15 amino acids. V dropped 0 bases and J dropped 4; count of bases not matched to a gene: 1. The full variable domain, with the rest looked up from reference TRBV5-1 and TRBJ2-1, is KAGVTQTPRYLIKTRGQQVTLSCSPISGHRSVSWYQQTPGQGLQFLFEYFSETQRNKGNFPGRFSGRQFSNSRSEMNVSTLELGDSALYLCASSLVSGGYNEQFFGPGTRLTVL.

This clonotype was counted ten times or more. CDR3 in DNA: TGCGCCAGCAGTGAGGACGCGGGACGCATTCAGTACTTC. The encoded protein is CASSEDAGRIQYF. The rearrangement joins TRBV10-1 to TRBJ2-4; possible D gene TRBD2, 6 bases. V lost 2 bases and J 9 bases, leaving 11 bases between the germline ends. There are 13 residues in the CDR3. Per the germline V gene, CDR1 is WNHNN and CDR2 is SYGVQD (reference sequence).

The chain employs TRBV6-5 and TRBJ1-1, with a possible D match to TRBD1 (5 bases). Germline V lookup: CDR1 MNHEY, CDR2 SVGAGI. The CDR3 runs to 13 residues. V was shortened by 2 bases and J by 8 bases, with 12 bases between the two germline ends. The CDR3 DNA reads TGTGCCAGCAGTTACCTCGGTGGGGGGGAAGCTTTCTTT. Translating it yields CASSYLGGGEAFF.

This clonotype was counted ten times or more. J is TRBJ2-5 and V is TRBV7-2, with a possible D match to TRBD1 (5 bases). The germline V and J ends were trimmed by 5 bases and 1 base, with 8 bases remaining between them. CDR3 length equals 13 residues. CDR1 and CDR2 (germline): SGHTA, FQGNSA. The CDR3 sequence is CASSQGGQETQYF. In nucleotides, the CDR3 is TGTGCCAGCAGCCAGGGCGGCCAAGAGACCCAGTACTTC.

This clonotype was seen at least ten times. The V call is TRBV12-3 or TRBV12-4, the J call TRBJ2-3; D unresolved. CDR3 length: 14 residues. V shed 1 base and J shed 6 bases, with 11 bases lying between them. The CDR3 spells CASSLETAWDTQYF. CDR3 nucleotide sequence: TGTGCCAGCAGTTTAGAAACAGCGTGGGATACGCAGTATTTT.

This clonotype has ten or more counts. This rearrangement joins TRBV4-3 to TRBJ2-4; D is undetermined. Germline V gene sequence: CDR1 LGHNA, CDR2 YSLEER. This CDR3 contains 14 residues. The ends were cut back, 2 bases at V and 5 bases at J, with 10 bases in the middle. This CDR3 reads CASSQNWVENIQYF. CDR3 DNA: TGCGCCAGCAGCCAAAACTGGGTCGAAAACATTCAGTACTTC.

Ten or more counts support this clonotype. The V and J genes are TRBV5-6 and TRBJ2-2; 9 nucleotides agree with TRBD1. J gave up 6 bases and V 6 bases, and 18 bases lay outside the gene matches. The germline CDR1 and CDR2 sequences are SGHDT and YYEEEE. This CDR3 is built from 18 residues. The CDR3 reads CASIQRLAGQGPPGELFF. The CDR3 bases are TGTGCCAGCATCCAGAGATTGGCGGGACAGGGCCCACCCGGGGAGCTGTTTTTT.

The table lists this clonotype with many counts. The chain employs TRBV6-5 and TRBJ2-6; D unclear. Per germline, CDR1 MNHEY and CDR2 SVGAGI. Trimming cost V 2 bases and J 4 bases, with 6 bases left between them. This CDR3 comprises 14 residues. CDR3 protein: CASSYASGANVLTF. The CDR3 DNA reads TGTGCCAGCAGTTACGCCTCGGGGGCCAACGTCCTGACTTTC.

This clonotype has at least ten counts. This chain links TRBV5-1 with TRBJ2-3; D is tentatively TRBD1 or TRBD2 (5 bases each). The germline V and J ends were trimmed by 4 bases and 2 bases, with 17 bases remaining between them. Germline lookup yields CDR1 SGHRS and CDR2 YFSETQ. The CDR3 contains 16 residues. In DNA form, the CDR3 reads TGCGCCAGCAGCCCCGCCCCGGGACCGAACACAGATACGCAGTATTTT. Protein: CASSPAPGPNTDTQYF.

The genes are TRBV7-2 and TRBJ2-7, with TRBD1 matching 9 bases. The germline V gene encodes CDR1 SGHTA and CDR2 FQGNSA. Losses at the gene ends were 5 bases for V and 3 bases for J; bases not matched to a gene: 8. The CDR3 contains 15 residues. The DNA of the CDR3 is TGTGCCAGCAGCCCCATACTGACAGGGGGCTACGAGCAGTACTTC. This codes for CASSPILTGGYEQYF.

This clonotype was seen repeatedly, ten times or more. This chain connects TRBV7-9 to TRBJ1-1; the match to TRBD1 covers 10 bases. The J segment lost 0 bases and the V segment lost 4 bases, leaving 5 bases of the junction unmatched. Germline V gives CDR1 SEHNR, CDR2 FQNEAQ (reference sequence). The CDR3 has 16 amino acids. The chain's CDR3 is CASSSLDRGMNTEAFF. CDR3 coding DNA: TGTGCCAGCAGCTCCCTGGACAGGGGGATGAACACTGAAGCTTTCTTT. Full variable domain (rest looked up from reference TRBV7-9 and TRBJ1-1): DTGVSQNPRHKITKRGQNVTFRCDPISEHNRLYWYRQTLGQGPEFLTYFQNEAQLEKSRLLSDRFSAERPKGSFSTLEIQRTEQGDSAMYLCASSSLDRGMNTEAFFGQGTRLTVV.

This clonotype was detected many times. V and J are TRBV12-3 or TRBV12-4 and TRBJ2-6; D not resolved. The CDR3 extends over 13 amino acids. The V end lost 4 bases, the J end lost 2 bases, and 3 bases lay between the germline ends. The CDR3 coding sequence is TGTGCCAGCAGTTCACCTGGGGCCAACGTCCTGACTTTC. Translating gives CASSSPGANVLTF.

In this sample, this clonotype turned up many times. The chain carries TRBV29-1 and TRBJ1-5; the match to TRBD1 covers 9 bases. In germline, CDR1 is SQVTM, CDR2 ANQGSEA. The CDR3 length is 17 residues. The J segment lost 5 bases and the V segment lost 0 bases, leaving 11 bases of the junction unmatched. CDR3 protein: CSVEDLGQGTFDQPQHF. The CDR3 bases are TGCAGCGTTGAAGATCTAGGACAGGGGACTTTTGATCAGCCCCAGCATTTT. Full variable domain (outside the CDR3, taken from reference TRBV29-1 and TRBJ1-5): SAVISQKPSRDICQRGTSLTIQCQVDSQVTMMFWYRQQPGQSLTLIATANQGSEATYESGFVIDKFPISRPNLTFSTLTVSNMSPEDSSIYLCSVEDLGQGTFDQPQHFGDGTRLSIL.

This clonotype was picked up many times. The CDR3 loop reads CASSFSGIYNEQFF. CDR3 coding DNA: TGTGCCAGCAGTTTTAGCGGGATTTACAATGAGCAGTTCTTC. The chain is built from TRBV6-5 and TRBJ2-1; 8 bases match TRBD2. The trim removed 4 bases at V and 4 bases at J, leaving 3 bases unmatched. Germline V gene lookup returns CDR1 MNHEY and CDR2 SVGAGI. The CDR3 has 14 amino acids.

This clonotype has ten or more counts. The chain is built from TRBV19 and TRBJ2-7, with 7 bases identical to TRBD1. Looked up from germline, CDR1 is LNHDA and CDR2 is SQIVND (reference sequence). CDR3 length: 12 amino acids. V was pared by 10 bases and J by 3 bases, with 6 bases of the junction left unmatched. Written as DNA, the CDR3 is TGTGCCACCCGGGACAGCTACTACGAGCAGTACTTC. Residues: CATRDSYYEQYF.

This clonotype appeared many times. The V call is TRBV4-3, the J call TRBJ1-2; D not resolved. This CDR3 is built from 13 residues. The V end was cut by 2 bases, the J end by 10 bases, with 14 bases between. Germline V gene lookup returns CDR1 LGHNA and CDR2 YSLEER. The CDR3 is CASSQSLGESYTF. Here the CDR3 DNA reads TGCGCCAGCAGCCAATCTCTGGGAGAGTCCTACACCTTC.

A few counts support this clonotype. The chain employs TRBV5-1 and TRBJ1-1; 7 bases line up with TRBD1. With 3 bases clipped from V and 0 bases from J, the junction kept 5 bases outside the gene matches. CDR1 and CDR2 from the germline V gene are SGHRS and YFSETQ. This CDR3 spans 15 amino acids. The CDR3 sequence is CASSYRQGLNTEAFF. The CDR3 region has the DNA TGCGCCAGCAGCTACAGACAGGGACTGAACACTGAAGCTTTCTTT.

This clonotype came up many times. The V gene is TRBV7-2, the J gene TRBJ2-1; 10 bases agree with TRBD2. Unmatched junction bases numbered 12, after V lost 2 bases and J lost 14 bases. This CDR3 comprises 15 residues. The germline gives CDR1 SGHTA, CDR2 FQGNSA. The CDR3 protein is CASSLTETSGPREFF. The CDR3 nucleotides are TGTGCCAGCAGCTTAACAGAGACTAGCGGGCCCAGAGAGTTCTTC.

This clonotype was counted ten times or more. The chain recombines TRBV5-6 with TRBJ2-3, with D perhaps matching TRBD2 (5 bases). The CDR3 has 12 amino acids. Trimming removed 4 bases at V and 6 bases at J, with 9 bases between. Germline CDR1 SGHDT, CDR2 YYEEEE. DNA for the CDR3: TGTGCCAGCAGCCCGGGGTTGGATACGCAGTATTTT. Protein sequence: CASSPGLDTQYF.

This clonotype appeared many times. V usage is TRBV12-3 or TRBV12-4 and J usage is TRBJ2-6; D is ambiguous. V shed 3 bases and J shed 0 bases, with 6 bases lying between them. The CDR3 is 15 residues long. The CDR3 region is CASSFSGSGANVLTF. DNA of the CDR3: TGTGCCAGCAGTTTCTCGGGCTCTGGGGCCAACGTCCTGACTTTC.

Comments on this clonotype: A much larger clone differs from this one at a single base, so this may be a read error. V is TRBV11-3 and J is TRBJ1-1; D unclear. CDR3 length equals 13 residues. Germline V lookup: CDR1 SGHNT, CDR2 YENEEA. Trimming took 3 bases from V and 1 from J, leaving 6 bases between them. The CDR3 protein is CASSFTPNTEAFF. In nucleotides, the CDR3 is TGTGCCAGCAGCTTCACCCCGAACACTGAAGCTTTCTTT.

The sample holds a few counts of this clonotype. The chain recombines TRBV12-3 or TRBV12-4 with TRBJ2-3; TRBD2 is a possible D gene (6 bases). V was trimmed by 6 bases and J by 1 base, leaving 14 bases between them. The CDR3 has 15 residues. The CDR3 sequence is CASRLGAGRTDTQYF. CDR3 DNA sequence: TGTGCCAGCAGGTTGGGAGCGGGCCGCACAGATACGCAGTATTTT.

This clonotype was observed a few times. This chain joins TRBV4-1 and TRBJ2-3; 8 bases agree with TRBD1. The CDR3 extends over 17 amino acids. V trimming: 1 base; J trimming: 3 bases; junction bases outside the gene matches: 9. Germline-derived CDR1 and CDR2 are MGHRA and YSYEKL. DNA for the CDR3: TGCGCCAGCAGCCAAGGGGGCAGGGGGCGAGGGACAGATACGCAGTATTTT. Translating gives CASSQGGRGRGTDTQYF.

This clonotype has at least ten counts. V usage is TRBV5-6 and J usage is TRBJ1-1, with unresolved D. V was shortened by 6 bases and J by 5 bases, with 17 bases between the two germline ends. The CDR3 runs to 14 residues. Germline CDR1 and CDR2: SGHDT and YYEEEE. The CDR3 DNA sequence: TGTGCCAGCACCTCTGGGCTTGAGAAGACTGAAGCTTTCTTT. Translated: CASTSGLEKTEAFF.

This clonotype was counted ten times or more. The V gene is TRBV20-1, the J gene TRBJ1-5; D gene ambiguous. CDR1 and CDR2 from the germline V gene are DFQATT and SNEGSKA (reference sequence). The germline V and J ends were trimmed by 5 bases and 0 bases, with 14 bases remaining between them. CDR3 length: 15 residues. In DNA, the CDR3 is TGCAGTGCTGGCGGGTCTTTTTATAGCAATCAGCCCCAGCATTTT. Amino acids: CSAGGSFYSNQPQHF.